Listed below are T cell receptor beta chains from one sample, sequenced in a study of cytomegalovirus exposure and HLA in healthy donors. Only in-frame clones appear in the TCRdb table, and some are missing; sequencing was by immunoSEQ multiplex PCR. The repertoire holds 95,000 to 110,000 clones, with around 82% as singletons. Material for sequencing was PBMCs. These receptors all come from a middle-aged woman in good health and CMV-seronegative. CDR3s include the opening cysteine and the closing phenylalanine or tryptophan. D genes are given only for firm matches. Only part of the rows carry a size: once, few, many, or a class if the clone is expanded.

size: NA; D: TRBD2; J: TRBJ2-7; V: TRBV4-3; CDR3: CASSRIGGDEQYF; DNA: TGCGCCAGCAGCCGAATCGGGGGGGACGAGCAGTACTTC
size: NA; D: TRBD1; J: TRBJ1-4; V: TRBV7-9; CDR3: CASSVGQGSPTNEKLFF; DNA: TGTGCCAGCAGCGTCGGACAGGGCTCTCCAACTAATGAAAAACTGTTTTTT
size: NA; D: NA; J: TRBJ1-1; V: TRBV6-5; CDR3: CATTGGDLEAFF; DNA: TGTGCCACCACGGGGGGGGATCTTGAAGCTTTCTTT
size: NA; D: NA; J: TRBJ2-5; V: TRBV7-9; CDR3: CASSLDWEQETQYF; DNA: TGTGCCAGCAGCTTAGACTGGGAGCAAGAGACCCAGTACTTC
size: once; D: TRBD2; J: TRBJ2-1; V: TRBV28; CDR3: CASSPRLAEYNEQFF; DNA: TGTGCCAGCAGTCCCCGACTAGCGGAGTACAATGAGCAGTTCTTC
size: NA; D: NA; J: TRBJ2-7; V: TRBV28; CDR3: CASSPLRDQGGYEQYF; DNA: TGTGCCAGCAGCCCACTCCGGGATCAAGGGGGCTACGAGCAGTACTTC
size: few; D: TRBD2; J: TRBJ2-3; V: TRBV7-3; CDR3: CASSRALAGTDTQYF; DNA: TGTGCCAGCAGCCGCGCTCTAGCGGGCACAGATACGCAGTATTTT
size: NA; D: NA; J: TRBJ1-2; V: TRBV11-1; CDR3: CASSPSGSQRQGYTF; DNA: TGTGCCAGCAGCCCGAGTGGGTCCCAGAGGCAAGGCTACACCTTC
size: NA; D: TRBD1; J: TRBJ2-6; V: TRBV9; CDR3: CASSPRTGAGANVLTF; DNA: TGTGCCAGCAGCCCTCGGACAGGGGCCGGGGCCAACGTCCTGACTTTC
size: NA; D: TRBD1; J: TRBJ1-5; V: TRBV28; CDR3: CASSSRGQGNQPQHF; DNA: TGTGCCAGCAGTTCACGCGGACAGGGCAATCAGCCCCAGCATTTT
size: NA; D: TRBD2; J: TRBJ2-1; V: TRBV19; CDR3: CASSILAGVGNEQFF; DNA: TGTGCCAGTAGTATTCTAGCGGGAGTAGGCAATGAGCAGTTCTTC
size: NA; D: NA; J: TRBJ1-4; V: TRBV5-4; CDR3: CASSRDRFNEKLFF; DNA: TGTGCCAGCAGCCGCGACAGATTTAATGAAAAACTGTTTTTT
size: NA; D: NA; J: TRBJ2-2; V: TRBV13; CDR3: CANRTTSFPTGELFF; DNA: TGTGCCAACAGGACGACTAGTTTCCCCACCGGGGAGCTGTTTTTT